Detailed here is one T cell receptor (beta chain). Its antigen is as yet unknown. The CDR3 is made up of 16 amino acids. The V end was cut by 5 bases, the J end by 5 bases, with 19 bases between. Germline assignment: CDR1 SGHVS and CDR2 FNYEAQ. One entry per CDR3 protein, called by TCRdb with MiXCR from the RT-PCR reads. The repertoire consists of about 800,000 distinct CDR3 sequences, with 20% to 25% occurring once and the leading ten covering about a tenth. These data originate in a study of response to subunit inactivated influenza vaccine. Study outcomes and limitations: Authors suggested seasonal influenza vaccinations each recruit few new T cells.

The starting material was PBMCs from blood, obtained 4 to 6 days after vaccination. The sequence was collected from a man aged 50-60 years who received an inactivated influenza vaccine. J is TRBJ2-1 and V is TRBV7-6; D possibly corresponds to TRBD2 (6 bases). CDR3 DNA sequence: TGTGCCAGCAGCCCAAGAAACGGGGGATTGAACAATGAGCAGTTCTTC. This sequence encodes CASSPRNGGLNNEQFF.